One sample yielded the 10 T cell receptor beta chains listed below, sequenced in a study of T cells expressing NK-cell markers. TCRdb re-called the 5' RACE reads; every CDR3 protein appears as one record, without DNA. Its clone listing holds roughly 380,000 distinct CDR3 sequences. Sequenced input: blood T cells: a sorted CD56 or NKG2C T cell subset, CD4+ or CD8+ T cells, or bulk PBMC T cells (not recorded which). Source of these receptors: a man aged 18-70 years in good health.

V is TRBV10-3 and J is TRBJ1-5. This CDR3 has 12 amino acids. Germline lookup yields CDR1 ENHRY and CDR2 SYGVKD. The CDR3 region is CAISDSNQPQHF.

The chain is built from TRBV18 and TRBJ1-2; the TCRdb call, TRBD1, lacks DNA for checking. Germline V gene data show CDR1 as KGHSH and CDR2 as LQKENI. The CDR3 spans 15 residues. The CDR3 loop reads CASSPVQTNPGGYTF. Full variable domain (outside the CDR3, taken from reference TRBV18 and TRBJ1-2): NAGVMQNPRHLVRRRGQEARLRCSPMKGHSHVYWYRQLPEEGLKFMVYLQKENIIDESGMPKERFSAEFPKEGPSILRIQQVVRGDSAAYFCASSPVQTNPGGYTFGSGTRLTVV.

The V gene is TRBV5-1, the J gene TRBJ2-2; TCRdb proposes TRBD2, but this gene call is untestable without DNA. CDR1 and CDR2 (germline): SGHRS, YFSETQ. The CDR3 contains 15 residues. The CDR3 spells CASTSLGPGAGELFF.

The rearrangement joins TRBV14 to TRBJ1-1; the TCRdb call, TRBD1, lacks DNA for checking. This CDR3 spans 15 amino acids. Looked up from germline, CDR1 is SGHDN and CDR2 is FVKESK. The CDR3 is CASSQDWGVYTEAFF.

The V and J genes are TRBV20-1 and TRBJ2-7; TCRdb's D call, TRBD1, is unchecked because there is no DNA. In germline, CDR1 is DFQATT, CDR2 SNEGSKA (reference sequence). This CDR3 is built from 15 residues. CDR3 residues: CSARARRGYNDEQYF.

V gene TRBV6-1 combines with J gene TRBJ2-5; with no DNA, the TCRdb D assignment of TRBD1 cannot be verified. Per germline, CDR1 MNHNS and CDR2 SASEGT. The length of the CDR3 is 16 residues. CDR3: CASSERAGSEGETQYF.

The rearrangement links TRBV24-1 to TRBJ1-2; TCRdb proposes TRBD1, but this gene call is untestable without DNA. The CDR3 has 13 amino acids. The germline gives CDR1 KGHDR, CDR2 SFDVKD. This CDR3 reads CATPGVRSIGYTF.

V gene TRBV20-1 combines with J gene TRBJ2-5; TCRdb's D gene call, TRBD1, goes unchecked for lack of DNA. The germline gives CDR1 DFQATT, CDR2 SNEGSKA (reference sequence). The CDR3 contains 13 residues. The CDR3 loop is CSAPVGVFGTQYF.

The chain employs TRBV2 and TRBJ2-7; TCRdb proposes TRBD1, but this gene call is untestable without DNA. Germline V gene sequence: CDR1 SNHLY, CDR2 FYNNEI. This CDR3 region has 12 residues. The CDR3 protein is CASSGQGYEQYF.

The V call is TRBV5-1, the J call TRBJ2-7; TCRdb names TRBD1, which stays unverified in the absence of DNA. Looked up from germline, CDR1 is SGHRS and CDR2 is YFSETQ. This CDR3 comprises 14 residues. CDR3 amino acids: CASSLAPRGNEQYF.